One TCR beta chain is described in this entry. The data were taken from a study of blood T cell repertoires in COVID-19. As for the study in general: Collection of acute and convalescent COVID-19 samples took place in the United States, Italy and Spain.

The data were produced by immunoSEQ multiplex PCR, yet TCRdb's version contains in-frame clones alone and is incomplete. The sample holds roughly 190,000 clones; about nine tenths are singletons and the top ten take 0.5% to 0.55%. J lost 11 bases, V lost 1 base, and 3 bases had no gene match. This CDR3 is built from 15 residues. Germline V gene data show CDR1 as LGHNA and CDR2 as YSLEER. The receptor was isolated from a man aged 45 to 65 with acute or convalescent COVID-19. Sample: peripheral blood. V usage is TRBV4-3 and J usage is TRBJ1-6, with 12 nucleotides matching TRBD1. The CDR3 loop is CASSQGGQGATPLHF. The CDR3 DNA reads TGCGCCAGCAGCCAAGGGGGACAGGGGGCGACACCCCTCCACTTT.